The 25 T cell receptor beta chains in this list originate from one sample, sequenced in a study of blood T cell repertoires in COVID-19. Here immunoSEQ multiplex PCR was the method, and the copy in TCRdb shows in-frame clones only, minus some. The profile shows around 200,000 clones, 86% of them singletons. Material: PBMCs or T cells enriched from blood (not recorded which). The receptors were gathered from a man between 40 and 49 years old with acute COVID-19.

This clone was recorded once. This sequence joins TRBV25-1 and TRBJ2-5; D unclear. Germline-derived CDR1 and CDR2 are MGHDK and SYGVNS. CDR3 length: 11 amino acids. V gave up 4 bases and J gave up 5 bases, with 5 bases separating them. In DNA, the CDR3 is TGTGCCAGCAGTGGAGAGGAGACCCAGTACTTC. Encoded protein: CASSGEETQYF.

The rearrangement joins TRBV7-3 to TRBJ2-1; D is undetermined. CDR1 and CDR2 (germline): SGHTA, FQGTGA. V lost 2 bases and J lost 2, with 10 bases in between. The CDR3 sequence is 15 residues long. In DNA form, the CDR3 reads TGTGCCAGCAGCTTATCGTCCCCAGCCTACAATGAGCAGTTCTTC. Amino acids: CASSLSSPAYNEQFF.

The rearrangement uses TRBV4-1 and TRBJ2-7; no clear D. V gave up 1 base and J gave up 5 bases, with 9 bases separating them. The CDR3 runs 13 residues. Germline CDR1 is MGHRA and CDR2 is YSYEKL. This CDR3 is CASSQARSHEQYF. The CDR3 bases are TGCGCCAGCAGCCAAGCTCGGTCCCACGAGCAGTACTTC.

This chain connects TRBV11-3 to TRBJ1-2; D gene uncertain. The CDR3 covers 14 residues. Deletions cut 11 bases from V and 0 bases from J, with 16 bases between. The germline gives CDR1 SGHNT, CDR2 YENEEA. CDR3 sequence: CADTRGPPNYGYTF. As DNA, the CDR3 is TGTGCCGATACACGCGGGCCTCCTAACTATGGCTACACCTTC. Full variable domain (remainder filled in from reference TRBV11-3 and TRBJ1-2): EAGVVQSPRYKIIEKKQPVAFWCNPISGHNTLYWYLQNLGQGPELLIRYENEEAVDDSQLPKDRFSAERLKGVDSTLKIQPAELGDSAVYLCADTRGPPNYGYTFGSGTRLTVV.

This chain uses TRBV18 with TRBJ1-5; D is undetermined. V was trimmed by 1 base and J by 4 bases, leaving 11 bases between them. Per germline, CDR1 KGHSH and CDR2 LQKENI. There are 15 residues in the CDR3. CDR3 amino acids: CASSPQTRINQPQHF. For the CDR3, the DNA is TGTGCCAGCTCACCACAGACACGGATAAATCAGCCCCAGCATTTT.

The chain links TRBV6-5 to TRBJ2-2; D is possibly TRBD2 (6 bases). The germline V and J ends were trimmed by 3 bases and 1 base, with 9 bases remaining between them. CDR1 is MNHEY, CDR2 SVGAGI, per germline. This CDR3 comprises 15 residues. The CDR3 loop is CASSYLSGNTGELFF. CDR3 nucleotides: TGTGCCAGCAGTTATCTTAGCGGGAACACCGGGGAGCTGTTTTTT.

Here the CDR3 reads CASSPPGTSNYEQYF. The DNA of the CDR3 is TGTGCCAGCTCACCCCCCGGGACTTCCAACTACGAGCAGTACTTC. This sequence joins TRBV18 and TRBJ2-7; D may be TRBD2 (6 bases). Per the germline V gene, CDR1 is KGHSH and CDR2 is LQKENI. The CDR3 extends over 15 amino acids. Trimming removed 3 bases from V and 3 bases from J, with 15 bases in between.

The chain employs TRBV7-9 and TRBJ2-1; D is perhaps TRBD2 (6 bases). V lost 1 base to trimming and J lost 0 bases, with 13 bases between them. CDR1 SEHNR and CDR2 FQNEAQ come from the germline V gene (reference sequence). The CDR3 sequence is 17 residues long. The CDR3: CASSLESSASSYNEQFF. The CDR3 region has the DNA TGTGCCAGCAGCTTAGAGTCTAGCGCGAGCTCCTACAATGAGCAGTTCTTC.

This sequence joins TRBV29-1 and TRBJ2-7; 7 nucleotides line up with TRBD2. V lost 4 bases and J lost 2; bases outside the gene matches: 11. The CDR3 is 15 residues long. Per germline, CDR1 SQVTM and CDR2 ANQGSEA. This CDR3 is CSVGEAGKPTYEQYF. The CDR3 DNA reads TGCAGCGTTGGCGAAGCGGGAAAGCCCACCTACGAGCAGTACTTC.

CDR3 in amino acids: CASSPGQGMDEAFF. DNA of the CDR3: TGTGCCAGTAGTCCGGGACAGGGGATGGATGAAGCTTTCTTT. The chain couples TRBV19 to TRBJ1-1; 10 positions match TRBD1. Germline CDR1 reads LNHDA; CDR2 reads SQIVND (reference sequence). The CDR3 sequence is 14 residues long. V lost 5 bases, J lost 7 bases, and 7 bases stayed unmatched.

CDR3 DNA sequence: TGTGCCAGCAGCTATGGAGGTGGTACGCAGTATTTT. Residues: CASSYGGGTQYF. The chain employs TRBV7-9 and TRBJ2-3; perhaps TRBD2 as D (5 bases). The CDR3 is 12 amino acids. Germline V gives CDR1 SEHNR, CDR2 FQNEAQ (reference sequence). Trimming shortened V by 4 bases and J by 8 bases, and 10 bases separated the two germline ends.

The chain joins TRBV2 to TRBJ2-1; 8 nucleotides line up with TRBD1. CDR1 is SNHLY and CDR2 is FYNNEI in the germline V gene. CDR3 length equals 13 residues. The V gene end was trimmed by 6 bases and the J gene end by 5 bases; junction bases not matched to a gene: 3. In nucleotides, the CDR3 is TGTGCCAGCAGCAAGGACAGGGACAATGAGCAGTTCTTC. This gives the protein CASSKDRDNEQFF.

The chain employs TRBV10-3 and TRBJ1-1; D is unclear. This CDR3 has 14 residues. Per the germline V gene, CDR1 is ENHRY and CDR2 is SYGVKD. V lost 2 bases, J lost 0 bases, and 7 bases lay in between. CDR3 amino acids: CAISEGSLNTEAFF. In nucleotides, the CDR3 is TGTGCCATCAGTGAGGGCAGTTTGAACACTGAAGCTTTCTTT.

The chain employs TRBV11-2 and TRBJ2-7; 8 bases align to TRBD1. Germline CDR1 reads SGHAT; CDR2 reads FQNNGV. The CDR3 sequence is 13 residues long. The V gene end was trimmed by 7 bases and the J gene end by 3 bases; junction bases not matched to a gene: 5. The CDR3 sequence: CASTQGAFYEQYF. The CDR3 DNA reads TGTGCCAGCACCCAGGGGGCTTTCTACGAGCAGTACTTC. Full variable domain (remainder filled in from reference TRBV11-2 and TRBJ2-7): EAGVAQSPRYKIIEKRQSVAFWCNPISGHATLYWYQQILGQGPKLLIQFQNNGVVDDSQLPKDRFSAERLKGVDSTLKIQPAKLEDSAVYLCASTQGAFYEQYFGPGTRLTVT.

This clone has only a few counts. The V call is TRBV19, the J call TRBJ1-3; 7 nucleotides match TRBD1. The V and J ends lost 3 bases and 0 bases, in that order; junction bases with no gene match: 11. The V gene's germline CDR1 is LNHDA and CDR2 SQIVND (reference sequence). The CDR3 extends over 18 amino acids. CDR3 residues: CASSIPGTASFSGNTIYF. The CDR3, as DNA: TGTGCCAGTAGTATCCCAGGGACAGCTTCTTTCTCTGGAAACACCATATATTTT.

The gene calls are TRBV29-1 and TRBJ1-5; a possible D gene is TRBD1 (6 bases). Germline V gives CDR1 SQVTM, CDR2 ANQGSEA. The length of the CDR3 is 14 residues. Trimming cost V 4 bases and J 7 bases, with 17 bases left between them. The CDR3 here is CSVGERGGAQPQHF. For the CDR3, the DNA is TGCAGCGTTGGTGAAAGGGGGGGGGCGCAGCCCCAGCATTTT.

The rearrangement links TRBV5-5 to TRBJ1-1, with D perhaps matching TRBD1 (6 bases). Germline assignment: CDR1 SGHKS and CDR2 YYEKEE (reference sequence). This CDR3 comprises 16 residues. Trimming left V 0 bases short and J 3 bases short, with 15 bases between. CDR3: CASSLDPAGVYTEAFF. As DNA, the CDR3 is TGTGCCAGCAGCTTGGATCCGGCAGGGGTCTACACTGAAGCTTTCTTT. The whole variable domain, filled in from reference TRBV5-5 and TRBJ1-1, reads DAGVTQSPTHLIKTRGQQVTLRCSPISGHKSVSWYQQVLGQGPQFIFQYYEKEERGRGNFPDRFSARQFPNYSSELNVNALLLGDSALYLCASSLDPAGVYTEAFFGQGTRLTVV.

This sequence joins TRBV28 and TRBJ1-5; 7 nucleotides line up with TRBD1. Germline V gene data show CDR1 as MDHEN and CDR2 as SYDVKM. The ends lost 5 bases at V and 1 base at J; junction bases unmatched: 23. The CDR3 covers 21 residues. The CDR3 region is CASSPLPRTGRAGGSNQPQHF. The CDR3 nucleotides are TGTGCCAGCAGTCCCCTCCCCCGGACAGGTCGGGCAGGAGGGAGCAATCAGCCCCAGCATTTT.

V usage is TRBV15 and J usage is TRBJ2-1; D gene ambiguous. This CDR3 has 13 residues. V shed 1 base and J shed 2 bases, with 3 bases lying between them. Germline V lookup: CDR1 LNHNV, CDR2 YYDKDF (reference sequence). CDR3 loop: CATSRGPYNEQFF. In nucleotides, the CDR3 is TGTGCCACCAGCAGAGGGCCCTACAATGAGCAGTTCTTC. Full variable domain (missing parts from reference TRBV15 and TRBJ2-1): DAMVIQNPRYQVTQFGKPVTLSCSQTLNHNVMYWYQQKSSQAPKLLFHYYDKDFNNEADTPDNFQSRRPNTSFCFLDIRSPGLGDTAMYLCATSRGPYNEQFFGPGTRLTVL.

The chain has TRBV14 and TRBJ2-2; no clear D gene. The V gene lost 0 bases and the J gene lost 7 bases, with 18 bases spanning the gap. Germline CDR1 and CDR2: SGHDN and FVKESK. CDR3 length equals 17 residues. The CDR3 reads CASSQEARALRSGELFF. The CDR3, as DNA: TGTGCCAGCAGCCAAGAAGCCCGTGCTCTTAGAAGCGGGGAGCTGTTTTTT.

The chain combines TRBV2 with TRBJ2-1, with D unresolved. CDR1 and CDR2 (germline): SNHLY, FYNNEI. With 3 bases removed from V and 6 bases from J, the gap between germline ends came to 9 bases. This CDR3 is 13 amino acids long. The CDR3 DNA follows: TGTGCCAGCAGTGAGGGTTGGGCCAATGAGCAGTTCTTC. Residues: CASSEGWANEQFF. Full variable domain (rest looked up from reference TRBV2 and TRBJ2-1): EPEVTQTPSHQVTQMGQEVILRCVPISNHLYFYWYRQILGQKVEFLVSFYNNEISEKSEIFDDQFSVERPDGSNFTLKIRSTKLEDSAMYFCASSEGWANEQFFGPGTRLTVL.

The V gene is TRBV30, the J gene TRBJ1-5, with D possibly being TRBD1 (5 bases). This CDR3 has 14 amino acids. The germline V and J ends were trimmed by 1 base and 5 bases, with 12 bases remaining between them. CDR1 is GTSNPN, CDR2 SVGIG, per germline (reference sequence). CDR3 bases: TGTGCCTGGAGTGAGCTGGGGGGACATCAGCCCCAGCATTTT. Amino acids: CAWSELGGHQPQHF.

The chain carries TRBV6-5 and TRBJ1-2; D gene ambiguous. The CDR3 sequence is 13 residues long. The germline V gene has CDR1 MNHEY and CDR2 SVGAGI. V shed 4 bases and J shed 5 bases, with 11 bases lying between them. The CDR3 reads CASSSGRRYGYTF. DNA of the CDR3: TGTGCCAGCAGTTCTGGGCGAAGGTATGGCTACACCTTC.

This chain connects TRBV19 to TRBJ1-4, with a possible D match to TRBD1 (5 bases). This CDR3 contains 13 residues. Germline V gene data show CDR1 as LNHDA and CDR2 as SQIVND (reference sequence). V was clipped by 9 bases and J by 4 bases, with 12 bases between them. The CDR3 here is CASQRGFNEKLFF. The CDR3 bases are TGTGCCAGCCAACGGGGGTTTAATGAAAAACTGTTTTTT.

This rearrangement joins TRBV15 to TRBJ2-1; 10 nucleotides agree with TRBD1. CDR1 and CDR2 from the germline V gene are LNHNV and YYDKDF (reference sequence). V gave up 5 bases and J gave up 3 bases; unmatched junction bases: 4. This CDR3 has 15 amino acids. The CDR3 region is CATSQDRGGYNEQFF. Here the CDR3 DNA reads TGTGCCACCAGCCAGGACAGGGGGGGCTACAATGAGCAGTTCTTC. The complete variable domain, with remaining parts taken from reference TRBV15 and TRBJ2-1, reads DAMVIQNPRYQVTQFGKPVTLSCSQTLNHNVMYWYQQKSSQAPKLLFHYYDKDFNNEADTPDNFQSRRPNTSFCFLDIRSPGLGDTAMYLCATSQDRGGYNEQFFGPGTRLTVL.